This T cell receptor (beta chain) was recovered during a study of cytomegalovirus exposure and HLA in healthy donors. Study at large: Prior work identified 117 million unique TCR beta sequences in some 200 million T cells. Of 350 to 400 genotyped donors, roughly 81% grouped in the Caucasian-associated ancestry cluster. Whole-study results and caveats: For presence/absence analyses, sequencing depth was assumed to be roughly uniform across donors.

As for this clone: Its antigen is still unknown.

The donors comprised healthy bone marrow donors. With V trimmed by 7 bases and J by 4 bases, 25 bases remained unmatched. The CDR3 spans 20 residues. Germline CDR1 and CDR2: ENHRY and SYGVKD. The primer mix had 60 Vbeta and 13 Jbeta primers. This table comes from immunoSEQ multiplex PCR, and its TCRdb copy is limited to in-frame clones, with some not included. The sample lists about 190,000 clones; 75% to 85% were seen once. Sequenced: PBMCs. This clonotype was sampled from a boy aged 5 to 17 in good health and CMV-seronegative. This chain uses TRBV10-3 with TRBJ2-1; 7 bases agree with TRBD2. CDR3 DNA: TGTGCCATCACCCCCTCGCCGGGGAGGGCCCGTTTTACCACATACAATGAGCAGTTCTTC. Its protein product is CAITPSPGRARFTTYNEQFF.